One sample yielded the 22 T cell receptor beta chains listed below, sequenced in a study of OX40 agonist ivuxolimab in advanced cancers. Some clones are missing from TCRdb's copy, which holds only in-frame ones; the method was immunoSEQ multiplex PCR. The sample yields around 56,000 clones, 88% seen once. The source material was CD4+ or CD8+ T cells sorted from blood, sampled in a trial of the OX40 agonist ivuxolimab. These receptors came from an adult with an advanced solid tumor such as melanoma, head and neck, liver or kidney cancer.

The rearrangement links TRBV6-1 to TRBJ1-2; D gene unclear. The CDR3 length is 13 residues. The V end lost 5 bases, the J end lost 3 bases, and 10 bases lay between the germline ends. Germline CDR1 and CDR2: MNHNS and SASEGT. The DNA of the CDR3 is TGTGCCAGCAGTCGGCCGGGCGACTATGGCTACACCTTC. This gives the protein CASSRPGDYGYTF.

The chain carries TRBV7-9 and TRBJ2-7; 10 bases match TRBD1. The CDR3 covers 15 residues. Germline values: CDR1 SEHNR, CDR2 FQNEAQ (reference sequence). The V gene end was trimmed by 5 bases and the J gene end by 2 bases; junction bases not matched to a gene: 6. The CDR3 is CASSHRDRGAYEQYF. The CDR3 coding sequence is TGTGCCAGCAGCCACCGGGACAGGGGTGCCTACGAGCAGTACTTC.

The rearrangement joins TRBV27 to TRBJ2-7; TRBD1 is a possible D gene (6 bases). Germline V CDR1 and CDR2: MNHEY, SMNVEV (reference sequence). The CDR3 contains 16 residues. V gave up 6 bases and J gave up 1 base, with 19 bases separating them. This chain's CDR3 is CASRAFTGTMSYEQYF. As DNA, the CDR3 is TGTGCCAGCAGGGCATTTACCGGGACAATGTCCTACGAGCAGTACTTC.

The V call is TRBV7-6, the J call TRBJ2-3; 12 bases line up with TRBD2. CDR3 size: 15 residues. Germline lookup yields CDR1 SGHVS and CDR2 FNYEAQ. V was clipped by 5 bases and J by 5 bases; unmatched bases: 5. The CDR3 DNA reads TGTGCCAGCAGCCCTAGCGGGAGGGGAGAAGATACGCAGTATTTT. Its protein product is CASSPSGRGEDTQYF. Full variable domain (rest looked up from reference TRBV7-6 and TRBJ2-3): GAGVSQSPRYKVTKRGQDVALRCDPISGHVSLYWYRQALGQGPEFLTYFNYEAQQDKSGLPNDRFSAERPEGSISTLTIQRTEQRDSAMYRCASSPSGRGEDTQYFGPGTRLTVL.

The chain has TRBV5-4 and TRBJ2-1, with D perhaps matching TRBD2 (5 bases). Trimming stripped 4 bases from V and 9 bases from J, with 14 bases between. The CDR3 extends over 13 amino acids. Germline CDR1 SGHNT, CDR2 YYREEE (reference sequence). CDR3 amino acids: CASSSSENLEQFF. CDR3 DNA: TGTGCCAGCAGCAGTAGCGAGAATCTTGAGCAGTTCTTC.

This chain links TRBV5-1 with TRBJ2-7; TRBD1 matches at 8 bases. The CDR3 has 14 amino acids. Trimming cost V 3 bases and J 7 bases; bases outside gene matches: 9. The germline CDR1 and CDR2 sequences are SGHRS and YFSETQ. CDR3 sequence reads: CASSSGTGRPEQYF. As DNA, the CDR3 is TGCGCCAGCAGCTCCGGGACAGGTCGTCCGGAGCAGTACTTC. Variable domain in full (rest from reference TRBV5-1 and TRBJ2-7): KAGVTQTPRYLIKTRGQQVTLSCSPISGHRSVSWYQQTPGQGLQFLFEYFSETQRNKGNFPGRFSGRQFSNSRSEMNVSTLELGDSALYLCASSSGTGRPEQYFGPGTRLTVT.

The CDR3 nucleotides read TGTGCCAGCAGCCAAGGCGGGGGAAGCAATGAGCAGTTCTTC. Amino acid sequence: CASSQGGGSNEQFF. The chain is built from TRBV4-2 and TRBJ2-1; 7 nucleotides agree with TRBD2. Looked up from germline, CDR1 is LGHNA and CDR2 is YNFKEQ. Germline trimming cut 1 base from V and 6 bases from J; bases unmatched to any gene: 3. The CDR3 loop spans 14 amino acids.

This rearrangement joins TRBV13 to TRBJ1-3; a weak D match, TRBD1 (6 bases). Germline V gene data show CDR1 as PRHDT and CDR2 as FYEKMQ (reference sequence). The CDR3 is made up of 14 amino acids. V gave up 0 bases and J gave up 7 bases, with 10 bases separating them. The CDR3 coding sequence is TGTGCCAGCAGCTTAGGGGGCCAGGGGAACACCATATATTTT. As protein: CASSLGGQGNTIYF.

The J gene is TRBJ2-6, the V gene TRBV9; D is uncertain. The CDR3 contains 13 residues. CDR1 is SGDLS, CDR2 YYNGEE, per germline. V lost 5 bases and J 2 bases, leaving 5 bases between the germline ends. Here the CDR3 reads CASREPGANVLTF. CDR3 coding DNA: TGTGCCAGCAGGGAACCTGGGGCCAACGTCCTGACTTTC.

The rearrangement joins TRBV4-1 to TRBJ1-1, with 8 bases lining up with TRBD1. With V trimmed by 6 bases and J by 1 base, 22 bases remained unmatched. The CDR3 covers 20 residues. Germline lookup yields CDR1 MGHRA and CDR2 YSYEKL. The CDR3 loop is CASRLLPGQDLRGGNTEAFF. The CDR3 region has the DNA TGCGCCAGCAGGCTCCTGCCGGGACAGGACCTTCGTGGGGGGAACACTGAAGCTTTCTTT.

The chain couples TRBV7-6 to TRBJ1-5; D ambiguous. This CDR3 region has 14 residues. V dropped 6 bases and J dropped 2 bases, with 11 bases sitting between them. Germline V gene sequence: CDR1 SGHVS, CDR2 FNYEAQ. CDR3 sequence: CASSQGPGNQPQHF. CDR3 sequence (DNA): TGTGCCAGCAGTCAAGGACCGGGCAATCAGCCCCAGCATTTT.

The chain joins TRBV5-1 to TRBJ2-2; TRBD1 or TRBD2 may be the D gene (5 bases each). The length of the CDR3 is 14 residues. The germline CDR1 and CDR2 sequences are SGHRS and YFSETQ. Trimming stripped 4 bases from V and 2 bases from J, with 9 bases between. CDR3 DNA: TGCGCCAGCAGCCCGGGGACCAACACCGGGGAGCTGTTTTTT. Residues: CASSPGTNTGELFF.

The CDR3 DNA is TGTGCCAGCAGCTTGAAGGGACCCACTGAAGCTTTCTTT. This translates into CASSLKGPTEAFF. The chain recombines TRBV5-5 with TRBJ1-1; a possible D gene is TRBD1 (5 bases). CDR3 size: 13 residues. V lost 1 base to trimming and J lost 4 bases, with 8 bases between them. Germline V gene data show CDR1 as SGHKS and CDR2 as YYEKEE (reference sequence).

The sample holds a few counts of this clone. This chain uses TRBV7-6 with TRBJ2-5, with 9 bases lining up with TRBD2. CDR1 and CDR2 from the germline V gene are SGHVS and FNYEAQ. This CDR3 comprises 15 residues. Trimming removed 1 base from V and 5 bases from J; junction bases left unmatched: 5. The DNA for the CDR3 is TGTGCCAGCAGCTTAGTGGGGCGGGAGGGCGAGACCCAGTACTTC. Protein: CASSLVGREGETQYF.

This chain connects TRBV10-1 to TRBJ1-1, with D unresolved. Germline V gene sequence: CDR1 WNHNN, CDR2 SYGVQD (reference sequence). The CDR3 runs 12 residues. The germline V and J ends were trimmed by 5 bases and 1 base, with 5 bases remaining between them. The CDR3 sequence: CASSSENTEAFF. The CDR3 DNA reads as TGCGCCAGCAGTTCAGAGAACACTGAAGCTTTCTTT.

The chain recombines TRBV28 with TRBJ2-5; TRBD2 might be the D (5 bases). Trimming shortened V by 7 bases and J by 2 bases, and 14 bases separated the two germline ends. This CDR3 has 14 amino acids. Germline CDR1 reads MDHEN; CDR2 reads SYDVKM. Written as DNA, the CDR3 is TGTGCCAGCACACTTGGGAGCGGTCAAGAGACCCAGTACTTC. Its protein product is CASTLGSGQETQYF.

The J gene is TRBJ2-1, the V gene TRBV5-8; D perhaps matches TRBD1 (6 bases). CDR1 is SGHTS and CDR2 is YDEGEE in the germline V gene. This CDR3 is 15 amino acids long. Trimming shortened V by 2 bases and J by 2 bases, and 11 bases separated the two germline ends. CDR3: CASSLRGGTYNEQFF. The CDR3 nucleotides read TGTGCCAGCAGCTTACGAGGGGGAACCTACAATGAGCAGTTCTTC.

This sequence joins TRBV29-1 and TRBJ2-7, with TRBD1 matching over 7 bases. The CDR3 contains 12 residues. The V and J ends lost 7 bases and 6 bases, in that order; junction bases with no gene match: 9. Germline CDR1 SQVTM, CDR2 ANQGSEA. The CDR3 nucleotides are TGCAGCGCAAGCCCAGGGGGTCTCGAGCAGTACTTC. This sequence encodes CSASPGGLEQYF.

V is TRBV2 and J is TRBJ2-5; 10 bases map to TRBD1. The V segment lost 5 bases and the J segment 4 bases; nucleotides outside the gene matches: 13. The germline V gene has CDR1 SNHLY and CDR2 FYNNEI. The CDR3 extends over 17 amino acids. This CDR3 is CASSQVRVDRGPETQYF. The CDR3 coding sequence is TGTGCCAGCAGTCAAGTGCGGGTTGACAGGGGGCCAGAGACCCAGTACTTC.

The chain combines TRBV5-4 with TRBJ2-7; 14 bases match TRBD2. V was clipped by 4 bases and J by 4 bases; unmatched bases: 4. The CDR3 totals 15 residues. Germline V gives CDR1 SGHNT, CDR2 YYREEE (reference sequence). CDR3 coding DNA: TGTGCCAGCAGCGAGACTAGCGGGAGGGATTACGAGCAGTACTTC. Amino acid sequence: CASSETSGRDYEQYF.

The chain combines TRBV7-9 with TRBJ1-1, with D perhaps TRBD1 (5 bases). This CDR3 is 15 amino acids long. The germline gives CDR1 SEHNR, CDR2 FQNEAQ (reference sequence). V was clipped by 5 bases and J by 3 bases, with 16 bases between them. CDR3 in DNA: TGTGCCAGCAGCCCACCGAGAGGGGTTGACACTGAAGCTTTCTTT. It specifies CASSPPRGVDTEAFF.

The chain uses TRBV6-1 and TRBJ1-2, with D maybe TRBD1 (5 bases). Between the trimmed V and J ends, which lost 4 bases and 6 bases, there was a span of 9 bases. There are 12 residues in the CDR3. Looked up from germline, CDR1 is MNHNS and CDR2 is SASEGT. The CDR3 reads CASSGGWDGYTF. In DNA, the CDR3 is TGTGCCAGCAGTGGGGGCTGGGATGGCTACACCTTC.